These 10 T cell receptor beta chains were all obtained from the same sample, sequenced in a study of T cells in Graves' hyperthyroidism and ophthalmopathy. The TCR beta CDR3 regions underwent amplification using RNA transcripts as the source. RT-PCR in the first round (using the HTBI primer set) targeted the TCR CDR3. TCRdb called the multiplex PCR reads again in MiXCR, with one record for every CDR3 protein. In the table there are 500,000 or so distinct CDR3 sequences, roughly 18% of which are singletons. The specimen was blood. The origin of the receptors is a woman aged 18-35 years with Graves' ophthalmopathy.

This chain uses TRBV7-9 with TRBJ2-5; 8 bases are shared with TRBD2. With 3 bases clipped from V and 5 bases from J, the junction kept 5 bases outside the gene matches. The germline gives CDR1 SEHNR, CDR2 FQNEAQ (reference sequence). The CDR3 is 14 residues long. Here the CDR3 reads CASSLGLVDETQYF. Here the CDR3 DNA reads TGTGCCAGCAGCTTGGGACTAGTCGATGAGACCCAGTACTTC.

In nucleotides, the CDR3 is TGTGCCAGCAGTTTCGAAGTGGATGAGCAGTTCTTC. Translation: CASSFEVDEQFF. This chain links TRBV28 with TRBJ2-1, with D unresolved. Germline assignment: CDR1 MDHEN and CDR2 SYDVKM. Trimming stripped 3 bases from V and 8 bases from J, with 8 bases between. This CDR3 is 12 amino acids long.

In this sample, this clonotype turned up a few times. This rearrangement joins TRBV19 to TRBJ2-6; 9 nucleotides align to TRBD1. V lost 6 bases and J lost 1; bases outside the gene matches: 7. Germline V gene lookup returns CDR1 LNHDA and CDR2 SQIVND (reference sequence). CDR3 length: 17 amino acids. CDR3 nucleotides: TGTGCCAGTAGCCAAGGACAGGGGCGGTCTGGGGCCAACGTCCTGACTTTC. Encoded protein: CASSQGQGRSGANVLTF. Full variable domain (remainder filled in from reference TRBV19 and TRBJ2-6): DGGITQSPKYLFRKEGQNVTLSCEQNLNHDAMYWYRQDPGQGLRLIYYSQIVNDFQKGDIAEGYSVSREKKESFPLTVTSAQKNPTAFYLCASSQGQGRSGANVLTFGAGSRLTVL.

This clonotype appeared a few times. This chain links TRBV2 with TRBJ2-2; D is ambiguous. Trimming removed 5 bases from V and 0 bases from J, with 7 bases in between. The germline V gene has CDR1 SNHLY and CDR2 FYNNEI. This CDR3 has 14 residues. The CDR3 loop reads CASSHTPNTGELFF. The CDR3 DNA sequence: TGTGCCAGCAGTCACACCCCGAACACCGGGGAGCTGTTTTTT.

This clonotype was seen at least ten times. The chain combines TRBV12-3 or TRBV12-4 with TRBJ2-3; tentative D call: TRBD1 (5 bases). The CDR3 is 14 residues long. Trimming took off 8 bases at V and 5 bases at J, with 17 bases between the two ends. The DNA for the CDR3 is TGTGCCAGCGGCCGGCCCAGGGCCCAAGATACGCAGTATTTT. This codes for CASGRPRAQDTQYF.

This clonotype was picked up a small number of times. The chain combines TRBV20-1 with TRBJ2-3, with 8 bases that match TRBD2. The CDR3 contains 17 residues. Trimming at V came to 1 base and at J to 0 bases, leaving 9 bases not matched to a gene. Germline loops: CDR1 DFQATT, CDR2 SNEGSKA (reference sequence). The CDR3 loop reads CSARGEGIAGSTDTQYF. For the CDR3, the DNA is TGCAGTGCTAGAGGGGAGGGGATAGCGGGAAGCACAGATACGCAGTATTTT.

This clonotype was observed many times. The rearrangement uses TRBV28 and TRBJ2-7; no reliable D call. The CDR3 extends over 12 amino acids. CDR1 and CDR2 from the germline V gene are MDHEN and SYDVKM. Trimming removed 3 bases at V and 6 bases at J, with 9 bases between. The CDR3 loop reads CASSFRHFEQYF. In nucleotides, the CDR3 is TGTGCCAGCAGTTTTCGGCATTTCGAGCAGTACTTC. Supplemented by reference TRBV28 and TRBJ2-7, the full variable domain reads DVKVTQSSRYLVKRTGEKVFLECVQDMDHENMFWYRQDPGLGLRLIYFSYDVKMKEKGDIPEGYSVSREKKERFSLILESASTNQTSMYLCASSFRHFEQYFGPGTRLTVT.

This clonotype was counted a few times. This chain connects TRBV5-5 to TRBJ2-5; either TRBD1 or TRBD2 may fit D (5 bases each). Germline loops: CDR1 SGHKS, CDR2 YYEKEE (reference sequence). V shed 1 base and J shed 0 bases, with 10 bases lying between them. There are 15 residues in the CDR3. CDR3 bases: TGTGCCAGCAGCTTGTGGGGACGGTACCAAGAGACCCAGTACTTC. Translation gives CASSLWGRYQETQYF.

This clonotype was detected only a few times. The CDR3 sequence is CASSLLNSGSTDTQYF. Written as DNA, the CDR3 is TGTGCCAGCAGTTTATTAAATAGCGGGTCCACAGATACGCAGTATTTT. The chain joins TRBV27 to TRBJ2-3; 7 bases map to TRBD2. CDR1 and CDR2 (germline): MNHEY, SMNVEV (reference sequence). The ends lost 1 base at V and 2 bases at J; junction bases unmatched: 6. This CDR3 region has 16 residues.

The V gene is TRBV28, the J gene TRBJ1-2; D is ambiguous. V was trimmed by 5 bases and J by 6 bases, leaving 13 bases between them. The CDR3 loop spans 13 amino acids. Germline V gives CDR1 MDHEN, CDR2 SYDVKM. The CDR3 protein is CASSGGLGNGYTF. In DNA, the CDR3 is TGTGCCAGCAGTGGAGGGCTCGGGAATGGCTACACCTTC.